What follows are 9 T cell receptor beta chains derived from one specimen sequenced in a study of OX40 agonist ivuxolimab in advanced cancers. Repertoires were generated with immunoSEQ multiplex PCR, while TCRdb's copy carries only in-frame clones and drops some. The sample holds about 99,000 clones; roughly 90% are singletons and the top ten take around 0.31%. This specimen consisted of CD4+ or CD8+ T cells sorted from blood, obtained in a trial of the OX40 agonist ivuxolimab. These receptors were collected from an adult with an advanced solid tumor such as melanoma, head and neck, liver or kidney cancer.

V usage is TRBV6-5 and J usage is TRBJ2-1; D possibly corresponds to TRBD1 (5 bases). CDR3 size: 16 residues. From germline, CDR1 is MNHEY and CDR2 SVGAGI. Trimming pared 1 base from V and 0 bases from J, leaving 10 bases between. CDR3 in amino acids: CASSYFTGSSYNEQFF. The CDR3 bases are TGTGCCAGCAGTTACTTTACAGGTAGCTCCTACAATGAGCAGTTCTTC.

This sequence joins TRBV6-1 and TRBJ1-1; D is uncertain. V was clipped by 7 bases and J by 7 bases, with 10 bases between them. Germline V gives CDR1 MNHNS, CDR2 SASEGT. This CDR3 region has 11 residues. CDR3 sequence reads: CASIQLDEAFF. The CDR3 nucleotides read TGTGCCAGCATCCAGCTCGATGAAGCTTTCTTT.

The J gene is TRBJ1-1, the V gene TRBV2, with 7 bases that match TRBD1. This CDR3 has 14 residues. Unmatched junction bases numbered 8, after V lost 6 bases and J lost 4 bases. Looked up from germline, CDR1 is SNHLY and CDR2 is FYNNEI. Written as DNA, the CDR3 is TGTGCCAGCAGGACAGGGATACCGGGCACTGAAGCTTTCTTT. Protein product: CASRTGIPGTEAFF.

V is TRBV11-2 and J is TRBJ2-2; D is undetermined. CDR1 and CDR2 from the germline V gene are SGHAT and FQNNGV. V was trimmed by 0 bases and J by 8 bases, leaving 13 bases between them. CDR3 length: 15 amino acids. CDR3 in amino acids: CASSLDPRTRGELFF. CDR3 DNA: TGTGCCAGCAGCTTAGACCCGAGGACCCGGGGGGAGCTGTTTTTT.

The genes are TRBV11-3 and TRBJ2-2, with a tentative D call TRBD1 (6 bases). CDR1 SGHNT and CDR2 YENEEA come from the germline V gene. Trimming removed 4 bases from V and 0 bases from J, with 15 bases in between. The length of the CDR3 is 17 residues. CDR3 coding DNA: TGTGCCAGCAGCTGGGGGCATGGCAGCGCGAACACCGGGGAGCTGTTTTTT. It specifies CASSWGHGSANTGELFF.

This clone appeared once. The chain combines TRBV5-6 with TRBJ2-7, with no clear D. Trimming left V 4 bases short and J 6 bases short, with 11 bases between. CDR1 and CDR2 (germline): SGHDT, YYEEEE. This CDR3 contains 12 residues. In DNA form, the CDR3 reads TGTGCCAGCAGCCTGGTCGGGTTCGAGCAGTACTTC. It specifies CASSLVGFEQYF.

This rearrangement joins TRBV6-6 to TRBJ2-1; possible D gene TRBD2, 6 bases. The CDR3 is made up of 13 amino acids. The germline V and J ends were trimmed by 6 bases and 6 bases, with 12 bases remaining between them. Germline CDR1 is MNHNY and CDR2 is SVGAGI (reference sequence). The CDR3 is CASSREAGNEQFF. The CDR3 DNA sequence: TGTGCCAGCAGCAGGGAGGCTGGCAATGAGCAGTTCTTC.

The chain employs TRBV5-5 and TRBJ2-1; 12 nucleotides match TRBD2. Germline-derived CDR1 and CDR2 are SGHKS and YYEKEE (reference sequence). CDR3 length: 17 amino acids. V gave up 4 bases and J gave up 7 bases; unmatched junction bases: 12. The CDR3 loop is CASSLTRTSGTGNEQFF. In DNA, the CDR3 is TGTGCCAGCAGCCTTACCCGGACTAGCGGGACAGGGAATGAGCAGTTCTTC.

The V gene is TRBV19, the J gene TRBJ1-2, with 7 bases fitting TRBD1. The CDR3 has 16 residues. Germline loops: CDR1 LNHDA, CDR2 SQIVND (reference sequence). V was pared by 7 bases and J by 2 bases, with 13 bases of the junction left unmatched. CDR3 nucleotide sequence: TGTGCCAGTAACCTCGGGACAGACTCCCTCAACTATGGCTACACCTTC. Its translation: CASNLGTDSLNYGYTF. Full variable domain (rest looked up from reference TRBV19 and TRBJ1-2): DGGITQSPKYLFRKEGQNVTLSCEQNLNHDAMYWYRQDPGQGLRLIYYSQIVNDFQKGDIAEGYSVSREKKESFPLTVTSAQKNPTAFYLCASNLGTDSLNYGYTFGSGTRLTVV.